This T cell receptor (beta chain) was obtained from a study of early T cells in non-severe SARS-CoV-2 infection. Study in general: Sequencing targeted bulk RNA from unsorted whole blood, leaving chains unpaired.

Tagging with unique molecular identifiers was applied to individual cDNA molecules. TCRdb used MiXCR to reprocess the 5' RACE reads, holding one entry per CDR3 protein. Of more than 65,000 distinct CDR3 sequences in the sample, about an eighth are singletons; the top ten hold less than 3.5%. The junction had 9 bases not matched to a gene; V was cut back by 6 bases and J by 7 bases. The CDR3 is 15 amino acids. Concerning this clonotype itself: Antigen: not known.

Points from the study as a whole: VDJdb matching skewed toward anti-spike CD8 responses, missing private and CD4 specificities.

This specimen was whole blood, taken at baseline. This sequence was found in an adult who was a healthcare worker with PCR-confirmed SARS-CoV-2 infection or an uninfected control (not recorded which). The chain has TRBV12-3 or TRBV12-4 and TRBJ2-1; TRBD2 matches at 10 bases. The CDR3 reads CASRPPSGGGNEQFF. CDR3 nucleotides: TGTGCCAGCAGGCCTCCTAGCGGGGGAGGTAATGAGCAGTTCTTC.